Sequencing of this T cell receptor (beta chain) was carried out in a study of T-cell reconstitution after alpha-beta-depleted transplantation in children. Study-wide results and limits: After transplant, high TCRbeta diversity at day 60 in some patients arose from surviving recipient T cells and thymic progenitors. At one year after transplant, newly produced T cells mostly accounted for T-cell counts and diversity. In patients about two months after transplant, alpha-beta T cells reportedly arose from several hundred expanded graft clones.

CDR3 length equals 15 residues. The V and J ends lost 6 bases and 0 bases respectively, with 12 bases between them. In germline, CDR1 is DFQATT, CDR2 SNEGSKA (reference sequence). This clonotype was counted between two and nine times. Its antigen is currently unknown. Researchers prepared the TCRbeta library using unique molecular identifiers, the study reports. TCRdb processed the PCR reads anew with MiXCR; each CDR3 protein has one entry. Among 330,000 or so distinct CDR3 sequences listed, about 7.3% were seen once. V gene TRBV20-1 combines with J gene TRBJ1-6; no definite D call. The sequencing used peripheral blood, collected 360 days after TCRalphabeta/CD19-depleted stem cell transplant. The TCR comes from a female patient aged 2-10 years who had a stem cell transplant for Fanconi anemia, so the T cells may come from the graft donor. Here the CDR3 reads CSAAQMSSYNSPLHF. The CDR3 DNA sequence: TGCAGTGCGGCGCAGATGAGCTCCTATAATTCACCCCTCCACTTT.